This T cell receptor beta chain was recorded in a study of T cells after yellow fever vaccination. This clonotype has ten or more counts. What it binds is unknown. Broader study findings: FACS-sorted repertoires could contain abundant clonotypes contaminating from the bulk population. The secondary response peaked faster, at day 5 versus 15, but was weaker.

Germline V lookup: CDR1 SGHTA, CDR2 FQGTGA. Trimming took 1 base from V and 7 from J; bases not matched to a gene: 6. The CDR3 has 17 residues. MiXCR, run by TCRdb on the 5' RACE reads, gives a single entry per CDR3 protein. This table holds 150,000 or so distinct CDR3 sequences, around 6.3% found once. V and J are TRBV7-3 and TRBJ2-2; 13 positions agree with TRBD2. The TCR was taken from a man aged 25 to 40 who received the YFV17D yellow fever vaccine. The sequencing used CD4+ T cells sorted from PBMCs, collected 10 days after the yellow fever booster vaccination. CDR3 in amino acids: CASSLKLAGGPNGELFF. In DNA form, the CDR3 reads TGTGCCAGCAGCTTAAAACTAGCGGGAGGGCCCAACGGGGAGCTGTTTTTT.